These 12 T cell receptor beta chains share one sample of origin, sequenced in a study of cytotoxic CD8 clonotypes in ibrutinib-treated CLL (dated by TCRdb to the early 2020s). Library prep was done by the immunoSEQ multiplex PCR assay. TCRdb carries this immuneACCESS record with in-frame sequences only. Its versions omit some clonotypes, under half of them owing to an unresolved V gene in the studies checked, with the rest unexplained. In all, the sample holds some 23,000 clones, and 65% to 70% of those were seen once. The ten most abundant clones make up just over 50% of the sample. The time point label of this sample denotes: progressive disease on ibrutinib. Specimen: PBMCs, collected at disease progression, from a patient treated with ibrutinib. Every receptor here comes from a human donor with chronic lymphocytic leukemia.

This sequence joins TRBV5-4 and TRBJ2-5; 10 bases fit TRBD2. Trimming took 2 bases from V and 5 from J; bases not matched to a gene: 12. The CDR3 has 17 amino acids. Germline-derived CDR1 and CDR2 are SGHNT and YYREEE (reference sequence). The CDR3 bases are TGTGCCAGCAGCTTACCGGGACTAGCGACAGACAAGGAGACCCAGTACTTC. It encodes CASSLPGLATDKETQYF.

This chain connects TRBV27 to TRBJ1-1; possibly TRBD1 for D (6 bases). Germline CDR1 is MNHEY and CDR2 is SMNVEV (reference sequence). The CDR3 loop spans 13 amino acids. Trimming took off 5 bases at V and 2 bases at J, with 9 bases between the two ends. In DNA form, the CDR3 reads TGTGCCAGCAGTCAACAGGGTAACACTGAAGCTTTCTTT. Its translation is CASSQQGNTEAFF.

The rearrangement joins TRBV10-3 to TRBJ2-2; maybe TRBD1 (7 bases). CDR1 is ENHRY and CDR2 is SYGVKD in the germline V gene. Trimming left V 4 bases short and J 2 bases short, with 14 bases between. This CDR3 contains 16 residues. The CDR3: CAISGRGPSNTGELFF. The CDR3 DNA sequence: TGTGCCATCAGTGGGAGGGGGCCTAGTAACACCGGGGAGCTGTTTTTT.

The table lists this clone with a count of one. This sequence joins TRBV7-9 and TRBJ1-2; D is possibly TRBD1 (5 bases). The CDR3 has 16 amino acids. Germline V CDR1 and CDR2: SEHNR, FQNEAQ (reference sequence). Trimming took 2 bases from V and 6 from J, leaving 19 bases between them. In nucleotides, the CDR3 is TGTGCCAGCAGCTTAAAGCCCTGGGGAGGGGAGGATGGCTACACCTTC. This codes for CASSLKPWGGEDGYTF. Drawing the rest from reference TRBV7-9 and TRBJ1-2, the complete variable domain is DTGVSQNPRHKITKRGQNVTFRCDPISEHNRLYWYRQTLGQGPEFLTYFQNEAQLEKSRLLSDRFSAERPKGSFSTLEIQRTEQGDSAMYLCASSLKPWGGEDGYTFGSGTRLTVV.

This clone was found many times. The chain has TRBV5-4 and TRBJ2-7; maybe TRBD2 (6 bases). V was cut by 1 base and J by 2 bases, with 10 bases left in between. The germline gives CDR1 SGHNT, CDR2 YYREEE (reference sequence). The CDR3 spans 14 residues. The CDR3 reads CASSLSGTPYEQYF. The DNA of the CDR3 is TGTGCCAGCAGCTTGTCAGGGACTCCCTACGAGCAGTACTTC.

The chain combines TRBV29-1 with TRBJ1-2, with a tentative D call TRBD1 (5 bases). CDR3 length: 13 residues. Germline lookup yields CDR1 SQVTM and CDR2 ANQGSEA. Trimming took off 3 bases at V and 4 bases at J, with 12 bases between the two ends. CDR3 DNA: TGCAGCGTTGAGCAGGGTTGGGGCTATGGCTACACCTTC. Encoded protein: CSVEQGWGYGYTF.

The chain joins TRBV7-8 to TRBJ1-2, with D perhaps matching TRBD1 (6 bases). The CDR3 is made up of 15 amino acids. The ends were cut back, 5 bases at V and 1 base at J, with 14 bases in the middle. The V gene's germline CDR1 is SGHVS and CDR2 FQNEAQ. In DNA form, the CDR3 reads TGTGCCAGCAGCCCACGGGGGCAGATTAACTATGGCTACACCTTC. Translating gives CASSPRGQINYGYTF.

The V and J genes are TRBV10-3 and TRBJ1-1; no reliable D call. CDR3 size: 13 residues. Trimming took 3 bases from V and 7 from J, leaving 12 bases between them. In germline, CDR1 is ENHRY, CDR2 SYGVKD. The CDR3 loop is CAISETNRHEAFF. The CDR3 DNA reads TGTGCCATCAGTGAAACGAACCGGCATGAAGCTTTCTTT.

The CDR3 region has the DNA TGTGCCAGCAGTTACTCGAGAATAGAAAAACTGTTTTTT. As protein: CASSYSRIEKLFF. This chain links TRBV6-6 with TRBJ1-4; no clear D. V lost 0 bases, J lost 8 bases, and 7 bases lay in between. The CDR3 has 13 residues. Germline V lookup: CDR1 MNHNY, CDR2 SVGAGI (reference sequence).

The CDR3 sequence: CASSVVIDTEAFF. The CDR3 DNA reads TGTGCCAGCAGCGTAGTAATTGACACTGAAGCTTTCTTT. This sequence joins TRBV9 and TRBJ1-1; unclear D gene. The CDR3 is 13 amino acids. Trimming took off 0 bases at V and 3 bases at J, with 6 bases between the two ends. The germline V gene has CDR1 SGDLS and CDR2 YYNGEE.

This clone was seen a handful of times. V gene TRBV5-6 combines with J gene TRBJ1-1; D not certain. Per the germline V gene, CDR1 is SGHDT and CDR2 is YYEEEE. V was cut by 1 base and J by 1 base, with 5 bases left in between. This CDR3 comprises 13 residues. CDR3: CASSLFANTEAFF. CDR3 in DNA: TGTGCCAGCAGCTTGTTCGCGAACACTGAAGCTTTCTTT.

CDR3 region: CASRTGTGGNQPQHF. The CDR3 DNA sequence: TGTGCCAGCAGAACCGGGACAGGTGGGAATCAGCCCCAGCATTTT. The gene calls are TRBV27 and TRBJ1-5, with 8 bases aligning to TRBD1. Germline V lookup: CDR1 MNHEY, CDR2 SMNVEV (reference sequence). This CDR3 contains 15 residues. Unmatched junction bases numbered 8, after V lost 6 bases and J lost 4 bases.